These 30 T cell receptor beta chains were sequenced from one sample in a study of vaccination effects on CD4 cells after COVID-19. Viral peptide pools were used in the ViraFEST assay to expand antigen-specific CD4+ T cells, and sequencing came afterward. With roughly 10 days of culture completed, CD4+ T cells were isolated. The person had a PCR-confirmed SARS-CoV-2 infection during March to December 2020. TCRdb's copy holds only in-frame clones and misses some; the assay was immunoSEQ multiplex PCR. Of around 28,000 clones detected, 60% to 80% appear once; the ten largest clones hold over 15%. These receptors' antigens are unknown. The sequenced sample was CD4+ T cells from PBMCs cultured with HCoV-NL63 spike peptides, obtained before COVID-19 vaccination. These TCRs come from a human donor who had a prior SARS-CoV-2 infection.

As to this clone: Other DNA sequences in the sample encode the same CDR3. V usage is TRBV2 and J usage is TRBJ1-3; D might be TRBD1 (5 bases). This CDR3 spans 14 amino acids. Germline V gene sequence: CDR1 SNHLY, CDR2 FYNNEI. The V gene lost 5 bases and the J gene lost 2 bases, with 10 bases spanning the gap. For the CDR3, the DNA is TGTGCCAGCAGTTTGCAGGGACCTGGAAACACCATATATTTT. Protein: CASSLQGPGNTIYF.

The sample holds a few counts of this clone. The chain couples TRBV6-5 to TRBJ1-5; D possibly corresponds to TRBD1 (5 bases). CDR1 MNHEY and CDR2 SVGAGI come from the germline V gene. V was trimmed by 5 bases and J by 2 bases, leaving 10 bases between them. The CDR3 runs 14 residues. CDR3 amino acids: CASSLRAGNQPQHF. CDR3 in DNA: TGTGCCAGCAGTCTCAGGGCGGGCAATCAGCCCCAGCATTTT.

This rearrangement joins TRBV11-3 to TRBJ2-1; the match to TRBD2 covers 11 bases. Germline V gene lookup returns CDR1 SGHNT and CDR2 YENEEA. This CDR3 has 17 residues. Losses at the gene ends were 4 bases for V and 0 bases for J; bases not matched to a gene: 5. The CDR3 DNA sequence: TGTGCCAGCAGCTCTCCGGGACTAGCGGACTCCTACAATGAGCAGTTCTTC. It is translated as CASSSPGLADSYNEQFF.

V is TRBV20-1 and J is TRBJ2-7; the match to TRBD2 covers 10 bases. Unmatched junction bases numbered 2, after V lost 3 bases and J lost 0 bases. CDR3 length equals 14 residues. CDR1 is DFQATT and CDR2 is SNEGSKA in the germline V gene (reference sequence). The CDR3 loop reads CSASSGGRSYEQYF. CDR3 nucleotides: TGCAGTGCTAGTAGCGGGGGGCGCTCCTACGAGCAGTACTTC.

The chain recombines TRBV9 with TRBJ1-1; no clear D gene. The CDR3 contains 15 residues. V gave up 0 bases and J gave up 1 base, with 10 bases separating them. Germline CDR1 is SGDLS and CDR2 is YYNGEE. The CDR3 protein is CASSVDPGPNTEAFF. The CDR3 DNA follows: TGTGCCAGCAGCGTAGACCCAGGACCGAACACTGAAGCTTTCTTT.

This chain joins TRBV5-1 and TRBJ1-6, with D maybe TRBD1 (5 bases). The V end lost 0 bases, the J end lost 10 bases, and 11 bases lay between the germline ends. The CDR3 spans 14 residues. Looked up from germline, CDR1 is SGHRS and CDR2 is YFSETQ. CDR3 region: CASSLGQGDSPLHF. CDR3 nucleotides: TGCGCCAGCAGCTTGGGCCAGGGCGACTCACCCCTCCACTTT. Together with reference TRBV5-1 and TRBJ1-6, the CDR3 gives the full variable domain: KAGVTQTPRYLIKTRGQQVTLSCSPISGHRSVSWYQQTPGQGLQFLFEYFSETQRNKGNFPGRFSGRQFSNSRSEMNVSTLELGDSALYLCASSLGQGDSPLHFGNGTRLTVT.

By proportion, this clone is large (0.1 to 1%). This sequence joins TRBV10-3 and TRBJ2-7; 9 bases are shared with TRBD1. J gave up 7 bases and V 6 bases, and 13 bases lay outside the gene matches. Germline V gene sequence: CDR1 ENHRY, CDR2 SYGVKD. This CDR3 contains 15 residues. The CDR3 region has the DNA TGTGCCATCAGCGGAGATTTGACAGGGGGTCGAGAGCAGTACTTC. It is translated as CAISGDLTGGREQYF.

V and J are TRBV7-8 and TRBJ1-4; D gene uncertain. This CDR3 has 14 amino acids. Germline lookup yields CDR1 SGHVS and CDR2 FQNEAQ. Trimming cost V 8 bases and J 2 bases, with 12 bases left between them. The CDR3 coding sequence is TGTGCCAGCGGACCTCTTAGGACTAATGAAAAACTGTTTTTT. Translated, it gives CASGPLRTNEKLFF. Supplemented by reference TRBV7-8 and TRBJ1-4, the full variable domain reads GAGVSQSPRYKVAKRGQDVALRCDPISGHVSLFWYQQALGQGPEFLTYFQNEAQLDKSGLPSDRFFAERPEGSVSTLKIQRTQQEDSAVYLCASGPLRTNEKLFFGSGTQLSVL.

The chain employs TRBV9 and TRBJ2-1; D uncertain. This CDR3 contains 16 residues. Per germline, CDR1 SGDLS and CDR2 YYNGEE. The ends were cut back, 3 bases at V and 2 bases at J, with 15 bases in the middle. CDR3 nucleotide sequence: TGTGCCAGCAGCGCCCAGCTTAGCACTGCCTACAATGAGCAGTTCTTC. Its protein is CASSAQLSTAYNEQFF.

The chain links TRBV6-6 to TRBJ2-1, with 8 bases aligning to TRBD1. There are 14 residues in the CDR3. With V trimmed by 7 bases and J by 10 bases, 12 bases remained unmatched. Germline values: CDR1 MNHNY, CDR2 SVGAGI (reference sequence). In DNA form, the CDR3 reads TGTGCCAGCATCTTGGACAGGGACTCTTGGGAGCAGTTCTTC. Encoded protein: CASILDRDSWEQFF.

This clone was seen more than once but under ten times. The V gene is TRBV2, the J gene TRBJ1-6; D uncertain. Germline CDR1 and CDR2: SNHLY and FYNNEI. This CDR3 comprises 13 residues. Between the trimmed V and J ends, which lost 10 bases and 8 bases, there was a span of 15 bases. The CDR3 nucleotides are TGTGCCACCCTGGCGGAGGGTTATTCACCCCTCCACTTT. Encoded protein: CATLAEGYSPLHF. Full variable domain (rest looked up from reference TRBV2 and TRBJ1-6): EPEVTQTPSHQVTQMGQEVILRCVPISNHLYFYWYRQILGQKVEFLVSFYNNEISEKSEIFDDQFSVERPDGSNFTLKIRSTKLEDSAMYFCATLAEGYSPLHFGNGTRLTVT.

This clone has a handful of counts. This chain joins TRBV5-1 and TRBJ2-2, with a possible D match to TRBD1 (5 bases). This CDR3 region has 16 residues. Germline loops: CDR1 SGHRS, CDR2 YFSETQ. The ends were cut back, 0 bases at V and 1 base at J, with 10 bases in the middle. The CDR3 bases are TGCGCCAGCAGCTTGGTTAGCCAGGGGAACACCGGGGAGCTGTTTTTT. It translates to CASSLVSQGNTGELFF.

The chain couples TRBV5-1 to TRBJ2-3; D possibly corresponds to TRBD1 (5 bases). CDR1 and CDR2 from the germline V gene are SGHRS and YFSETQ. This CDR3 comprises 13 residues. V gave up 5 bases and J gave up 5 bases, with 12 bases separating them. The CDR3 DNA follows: TGCGCCAGCAGGCAGGGATCAGAAGATACGCAGTATTTT. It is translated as CASRQGSEDTQYF.

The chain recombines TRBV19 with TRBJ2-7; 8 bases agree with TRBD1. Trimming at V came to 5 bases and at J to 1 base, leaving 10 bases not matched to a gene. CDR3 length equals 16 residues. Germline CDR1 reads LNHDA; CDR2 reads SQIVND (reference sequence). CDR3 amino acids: CASSLRQGLKSYEQYF. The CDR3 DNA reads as TGTGCCAGTAGTCTGAGACAGGGGCTTAAATCCTACGAGCAGTACTTC.

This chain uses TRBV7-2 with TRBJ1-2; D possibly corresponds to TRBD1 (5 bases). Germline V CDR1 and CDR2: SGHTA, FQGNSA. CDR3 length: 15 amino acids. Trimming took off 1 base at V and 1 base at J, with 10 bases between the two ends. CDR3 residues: CASSLVVQGNYGYTF. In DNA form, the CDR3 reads TGTGCCAGCAGCTTAGTAGTGCAGGGTAACTATGGCTACACCTTC.

The CDR3 DNA is TGTGCCAGCAGCTTGGGTTCTAGTTACGAGCAGTACTTC. It specifies CASSLGSSYEQYF. The chain is built from TRBV5-6 and TRBJ2-7; D is uncertain. This CDR3 has 13 amino acids. V was clipped by 0 bases and J by 4 bases, with 8 bases between them. Germline V gives CDR1 SGHDT, CDR2 YYEEEE.

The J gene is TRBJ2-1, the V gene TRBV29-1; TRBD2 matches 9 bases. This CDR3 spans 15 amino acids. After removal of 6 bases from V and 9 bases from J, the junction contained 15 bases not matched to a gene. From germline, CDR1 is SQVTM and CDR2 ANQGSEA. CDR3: CSVERGGGGAGEQFF. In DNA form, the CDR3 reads TGCAGCGTCGAAAGGGGCGGCGGGGGGGCAGGTGAGCAGTTCTTC.

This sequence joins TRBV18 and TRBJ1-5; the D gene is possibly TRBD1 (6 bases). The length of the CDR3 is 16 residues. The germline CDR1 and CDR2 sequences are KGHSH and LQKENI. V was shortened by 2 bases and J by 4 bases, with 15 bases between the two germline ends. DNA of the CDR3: TGTGCCAGCTCACCAGGGACATATGGGACTAATCAGCCCCAGCATTTT. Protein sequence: CASSPGTYGTNQPQHF.

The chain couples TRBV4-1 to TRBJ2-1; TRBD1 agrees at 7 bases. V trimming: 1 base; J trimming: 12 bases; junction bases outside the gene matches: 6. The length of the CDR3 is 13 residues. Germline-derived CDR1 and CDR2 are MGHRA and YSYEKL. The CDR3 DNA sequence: TGCGCCAGCAGCCAAGCCCTCCGGGACAGGCAGTTCTTC. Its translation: CASSQALRDRQFF.

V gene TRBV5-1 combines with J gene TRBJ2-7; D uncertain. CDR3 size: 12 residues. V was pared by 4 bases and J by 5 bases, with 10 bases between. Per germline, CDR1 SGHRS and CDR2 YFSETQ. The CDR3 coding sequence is TGCGCCAGCAGCAAAAATAGAGACGAGCAGTACTTC. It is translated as CASSKNRDEQYF.

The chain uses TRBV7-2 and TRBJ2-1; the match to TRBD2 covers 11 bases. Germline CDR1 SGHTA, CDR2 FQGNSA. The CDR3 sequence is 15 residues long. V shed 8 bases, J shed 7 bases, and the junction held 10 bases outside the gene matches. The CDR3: CASLGQLAGANEQFF. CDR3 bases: TGTGCCAGCTTGGGGCAACTAGCGGGGGCTAATGAGCAGTTCTTC.

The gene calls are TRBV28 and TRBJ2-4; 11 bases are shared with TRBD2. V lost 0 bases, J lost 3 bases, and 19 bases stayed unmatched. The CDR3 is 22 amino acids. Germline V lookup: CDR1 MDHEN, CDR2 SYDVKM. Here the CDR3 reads CASSLWAPLETSGSTGKNIQYF. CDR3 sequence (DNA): TGTGCCAGCAGTTTATGGGCCCCCTTAGAAACTAGCGGGAGTACGGGCAAAAACATTCAGTACTTC. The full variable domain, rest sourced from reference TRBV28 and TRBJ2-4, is DVKVTQSSRYLVKRTGEKVFLECVQDMDHENMFWYRQDPGLGLRLIYFSYDVKMKEKGDIPEGYSVSREKKERFSLILESASTNQTSMYLCASSLWAPLETSGSTGKNIQYFGAGTRLSVL.

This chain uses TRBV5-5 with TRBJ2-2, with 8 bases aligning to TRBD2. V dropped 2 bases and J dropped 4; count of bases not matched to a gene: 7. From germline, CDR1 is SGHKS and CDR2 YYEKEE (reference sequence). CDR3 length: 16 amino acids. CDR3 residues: CASSFFSGGATGELFF. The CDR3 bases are TGTGCCAGCAGCTTCTTCTCCGGGGGGGCCACCGGGGAGCTGTTTTTT. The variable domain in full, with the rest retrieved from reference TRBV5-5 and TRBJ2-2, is DAGVTQSPTHLIKTRGQQVTLRCSPISGHKSVSWYQQVLGQGPQFIFQYYEKEERGRGNFPDRFSARQFPNYSSELNVNALLLGDSALYLCASSFFSGGATGELFFGEGSRLTVL.

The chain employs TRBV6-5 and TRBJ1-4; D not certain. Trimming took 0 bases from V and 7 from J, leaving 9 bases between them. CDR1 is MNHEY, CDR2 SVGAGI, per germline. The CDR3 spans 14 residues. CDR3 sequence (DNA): TGTGCCAGCAGTTACTCCCACCGAGTTGAAAAACTGTTTTTT. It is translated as CASSYSHRVEKLFF.

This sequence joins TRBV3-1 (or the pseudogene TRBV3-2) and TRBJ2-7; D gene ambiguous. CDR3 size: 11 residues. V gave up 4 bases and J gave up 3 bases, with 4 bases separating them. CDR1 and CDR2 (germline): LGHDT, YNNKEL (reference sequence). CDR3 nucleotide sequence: TGTGCCAGCAGCCTCAACTACGAGCAGTACTTC. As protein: CASSLNYEQYF.

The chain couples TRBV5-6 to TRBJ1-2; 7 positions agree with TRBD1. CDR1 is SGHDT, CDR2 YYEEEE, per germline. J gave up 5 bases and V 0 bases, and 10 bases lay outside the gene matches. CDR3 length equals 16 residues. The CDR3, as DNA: TGTGCCAGCAGCTTGGACAGGGGCCGGGTATCTTATGGCTACACCTTC. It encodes CASSLDRGRVSYGYTF.

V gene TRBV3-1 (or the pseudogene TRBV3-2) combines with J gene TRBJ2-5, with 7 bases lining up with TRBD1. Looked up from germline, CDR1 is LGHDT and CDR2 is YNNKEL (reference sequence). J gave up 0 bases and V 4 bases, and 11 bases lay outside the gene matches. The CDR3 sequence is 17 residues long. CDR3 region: CASSLDSGTAYQETQYF. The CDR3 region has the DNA TGTGCCAGCAGCCTAGACTCCGGGACAGCGTACCAAGAGACCCAGTACTTC.

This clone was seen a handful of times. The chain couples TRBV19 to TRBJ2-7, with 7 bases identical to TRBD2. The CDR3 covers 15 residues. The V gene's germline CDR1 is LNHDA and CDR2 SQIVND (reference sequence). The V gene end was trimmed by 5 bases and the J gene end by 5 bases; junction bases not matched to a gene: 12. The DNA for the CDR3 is TGTGCCAGTAGTTCGTACCAGACTAGCTACCACGAGCAGTACTTC. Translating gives CASSSYQTSYHEQYF.

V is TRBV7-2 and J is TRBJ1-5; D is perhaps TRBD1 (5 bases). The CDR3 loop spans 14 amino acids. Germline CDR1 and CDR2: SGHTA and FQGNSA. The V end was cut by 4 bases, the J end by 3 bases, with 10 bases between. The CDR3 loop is CASSSTGANQPQHF. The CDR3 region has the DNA TGTGCCAGCAGCTCAACAGGAGCCAATCAGCCCCAGCATTTT.

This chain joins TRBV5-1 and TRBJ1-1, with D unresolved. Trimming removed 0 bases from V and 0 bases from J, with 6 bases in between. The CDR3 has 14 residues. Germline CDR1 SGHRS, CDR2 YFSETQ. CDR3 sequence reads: CASSLDRVNTEAFF. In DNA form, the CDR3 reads TGCGCCAGCAGCTTGGACCGGGTGAACACTGAAGCTTTCTTT. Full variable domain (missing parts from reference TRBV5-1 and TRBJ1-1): KAGVTQTPRYLIKTRGQQVTLSCSPISGHRSVSWYQQTPGQGLQFLFEYFSETQRNKGNFPGRFSGRQFSNSRSEMNVSTLELGDSALYLCASSLDRVNTEAFFGQGTRLTVV.